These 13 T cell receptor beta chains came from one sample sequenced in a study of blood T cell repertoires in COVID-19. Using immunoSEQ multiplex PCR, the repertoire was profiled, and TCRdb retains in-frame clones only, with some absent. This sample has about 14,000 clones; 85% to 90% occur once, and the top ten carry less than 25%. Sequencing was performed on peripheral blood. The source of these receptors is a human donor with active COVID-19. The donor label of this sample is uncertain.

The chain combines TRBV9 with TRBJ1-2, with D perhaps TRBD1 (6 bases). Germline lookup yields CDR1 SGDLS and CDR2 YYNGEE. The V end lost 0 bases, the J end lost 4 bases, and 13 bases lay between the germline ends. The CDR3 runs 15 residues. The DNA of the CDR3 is TGTGCCAGCAGCGTAGACGGGGGGCAGGGCTATGGCTACACCTTC. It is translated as CASSVDGGQGYGYTF.

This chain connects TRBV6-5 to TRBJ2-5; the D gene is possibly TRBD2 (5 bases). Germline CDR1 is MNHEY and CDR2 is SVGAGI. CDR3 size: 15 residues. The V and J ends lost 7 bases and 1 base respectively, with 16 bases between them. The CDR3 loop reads CASTSGLRVQETQYF. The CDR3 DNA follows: TGTGCCAGCACGTCTGGCTTGAGGGTCCAAGAGACCCAGTACTTC.

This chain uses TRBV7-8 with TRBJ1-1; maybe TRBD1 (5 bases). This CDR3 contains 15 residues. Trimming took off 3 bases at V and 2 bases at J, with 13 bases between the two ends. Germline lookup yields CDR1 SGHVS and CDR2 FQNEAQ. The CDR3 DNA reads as TGTGCCAGCAGCTTTAGGACAATGAGAAACACTGAAGCTTTCTTT. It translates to CASSFRTMRNTEAFF.

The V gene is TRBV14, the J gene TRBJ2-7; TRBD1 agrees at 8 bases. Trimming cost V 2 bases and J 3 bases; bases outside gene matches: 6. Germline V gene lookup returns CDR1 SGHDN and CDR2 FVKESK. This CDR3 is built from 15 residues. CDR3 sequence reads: CASSQLGTGYYEQYF. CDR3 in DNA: TGTGCCAGCAGCCAATTAGGGACAGGCTACTACGAGCAGTACTTC.

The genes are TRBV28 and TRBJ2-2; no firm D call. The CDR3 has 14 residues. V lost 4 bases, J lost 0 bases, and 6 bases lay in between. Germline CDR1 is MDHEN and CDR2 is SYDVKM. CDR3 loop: CASSYISNTGELFF. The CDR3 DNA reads TGTGCCAGCAGTTACATCTCGAACACCGGGGAGCTGTTTTTT.

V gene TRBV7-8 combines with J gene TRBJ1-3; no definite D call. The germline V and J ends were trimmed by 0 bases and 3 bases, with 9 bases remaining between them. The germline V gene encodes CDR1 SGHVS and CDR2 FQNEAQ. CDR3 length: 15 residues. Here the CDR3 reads CASSLALQRGNTIYF. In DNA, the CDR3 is TGTGCCAGCAGCTTAGCGCTGCAGCGTGGAAACACCATATATTTT.

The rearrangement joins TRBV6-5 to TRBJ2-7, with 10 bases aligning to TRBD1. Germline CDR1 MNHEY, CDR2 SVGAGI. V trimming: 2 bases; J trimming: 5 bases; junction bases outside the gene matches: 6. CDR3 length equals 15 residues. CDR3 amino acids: CASSYRTGGFHEQYF. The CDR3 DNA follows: TGTGCCAGCAGTTACAGGACAGGGGGTTTCCACGAGCAGTACTTC.

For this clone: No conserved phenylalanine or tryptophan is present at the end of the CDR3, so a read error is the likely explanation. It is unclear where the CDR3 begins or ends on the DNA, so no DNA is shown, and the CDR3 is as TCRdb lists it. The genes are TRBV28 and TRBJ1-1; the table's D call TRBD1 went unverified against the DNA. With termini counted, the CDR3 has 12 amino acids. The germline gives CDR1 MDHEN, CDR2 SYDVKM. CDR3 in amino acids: CASSPSQGGSLL.

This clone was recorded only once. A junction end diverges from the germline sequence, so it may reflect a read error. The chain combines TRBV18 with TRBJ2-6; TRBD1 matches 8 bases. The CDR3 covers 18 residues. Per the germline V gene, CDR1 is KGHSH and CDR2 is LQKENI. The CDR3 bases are TGTGCCAGCTCACCACCCGGGACAGGTACCTCTGGTGCCAACGTCCTGACTTTC. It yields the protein CASSPPGTGTSGANVLTF. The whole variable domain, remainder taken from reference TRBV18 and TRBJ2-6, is NAGVMQNPRHLVRRRGQEARLRCSPMKGHSHVYWYRQLPEEGLKFMVYLQKENIIDESGMPKERFSAEFPKEGPSILRIQQVVRGDSAAYFCASSPPGTGTSGANVLTFGAGSRLTVL.

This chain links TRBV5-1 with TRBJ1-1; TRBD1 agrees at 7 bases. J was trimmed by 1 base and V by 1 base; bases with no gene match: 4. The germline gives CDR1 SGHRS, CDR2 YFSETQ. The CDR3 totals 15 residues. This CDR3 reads CASSLSGGRNTEAFF. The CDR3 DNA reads TGCGCCAGCAGCTTGTCAGGGGGGAGGAACACTGAAGCTTTCTTT.

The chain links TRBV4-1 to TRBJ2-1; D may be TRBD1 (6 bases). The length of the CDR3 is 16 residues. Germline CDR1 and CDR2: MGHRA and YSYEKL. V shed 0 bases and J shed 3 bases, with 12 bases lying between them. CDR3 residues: CASSQDQSRGYNEQFF. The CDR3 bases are TGCGCCAGCAGCCAAGATCAGAGCAGGGGCTACAATGAGCAGTTCTTC.

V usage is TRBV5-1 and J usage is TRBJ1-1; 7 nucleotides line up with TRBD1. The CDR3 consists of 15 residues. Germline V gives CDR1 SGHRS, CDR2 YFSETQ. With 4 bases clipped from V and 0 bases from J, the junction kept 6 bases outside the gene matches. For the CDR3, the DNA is TGCGCCAGCAGCATACAGGGGCCTTTGAACACTGAAGCTTTCTTT. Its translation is CASSIQGPLNTEAFF.

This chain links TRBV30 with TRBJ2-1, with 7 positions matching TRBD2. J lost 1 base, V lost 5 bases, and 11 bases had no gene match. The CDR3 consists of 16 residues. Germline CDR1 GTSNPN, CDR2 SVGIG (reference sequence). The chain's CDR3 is CAWDPSAGVSYNEQFF. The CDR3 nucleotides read TGTGCCTGGGATCCTTCCGCGGGGGTTTCCTACAATGAGCAGTTCTTC.